This T cell receptor beta chain was retrieved from a study (dated by TCRdb to the mid-2010s). For the study in its entirety: The study examined whether tumor-infiltrating Tregs in breast cancer are drawn from blood Tregs or arise in situ by conversion from other CD4+ T cell subsets. Results the study describes overall, beyond this receptor: Tumor memory CD4+ T cell TCR gene usage clustered with blood and lymph node memory CD4+ cells and lymph node naive CD4+ cells. The TCR alpha and beta sequences of tumor-infiltrating Tregs showed the greatest overlap with tumor naive CD4+ T cells, followed by blood naive CD4+ T cells. The larger-cohort validation was restricted to a single TCR beta V-J rearrangement rather than whole repertoires.

Points on this clonotype: Its target antigen remains unknown. Base qualities were left out, and no much larger clone turns up one base away.

Full-length TCR variable regions were amplified by 5' RACE PCR using constant-region reverse primers, and then by semi-nested PCR using Nested Universal Primer A. The ReliaPrep RNA Cell Miniprep System was used to extract total RNA, which was then reverse transcribed into 5'RACE-ready cDNA with the SMARTer RACE 5'/3' Kit. Multiplex adaptors were used to barcode full-length TCR alpha and beta libraries, and the barcoded libraries were sequenced on an Illumina MiSeq. Under the source paper's analysis protocol: For each of nine subset-tissue groups, sequencing data from the five patients were combined, and the groups were compared by unsupervised clustering of TCR gene usage. The Morisita-Horn index, with shared sequences weighted by their contribution to each repertoire, was used to calculate repertoire similarity. TCRdb passed the public sequencing reads through fastp at Q25 and MiXCR, retaining productive beta sequences. Each entry is one CDR3 protein sequence, shown with its most common DNA and genes. TCRdb, not the original authors, processed these V and J calls. This sample lists fewer than 25,000 distinct CDR3 sequences; under 40% were detected once. In total, the top ten clones hold 2.2% of the sample.

CDR1 KGHSH and CDR2 LQKENI are derived from the germline V gene. The CDR3, cysteine through phenylalanine, is 15 amino acids long. Only the CDR3 portion is preserved as DNA: 45 bases, with reading frame beginning at the first base. V is reduced by 3 bases and J by 2 bases, leaving a spacing of 8 bases between them. The Miltenyi Naive CD4+ T Cell Isolation kit was used to purify naive CD4+ T cells, and CD25 microbeads were used to remove Tregs. Tregs, naive and memory CD4+ T cells from tumor, blood and ipsilateral draining lymph nodes of a handful of breast cancer patients underwent full-length TCR alpha and beta sequencing. Tumor tissue and lymph nodes obtained by ipsilateral axillary dissection were perfused with PBS, cut into small pieces and digested using collagenase I and hyaluronidase. FACS confirmed that the sorted cell populations were more than 90% pure.

The TCR sequence derives from a female donor with breast cancer. The V and J genes are TRBV18 and TRBJ2-6, with an unclear D gene assignment. The sequenced sample consisted of tumor-infiltrating naive CD4+ T cells sorted from the breast tumor. The cell subset or site label for this specimen denotes: naive CD4+ T cells, CD4+CD45RA+CD25-. The DNA sequence follows: TGTGCCAGCTCACCGGACCTGGCTGGGGCCAACGTCCTGACTTTC. The resulting protein is CASSPDLAGANVLTF.